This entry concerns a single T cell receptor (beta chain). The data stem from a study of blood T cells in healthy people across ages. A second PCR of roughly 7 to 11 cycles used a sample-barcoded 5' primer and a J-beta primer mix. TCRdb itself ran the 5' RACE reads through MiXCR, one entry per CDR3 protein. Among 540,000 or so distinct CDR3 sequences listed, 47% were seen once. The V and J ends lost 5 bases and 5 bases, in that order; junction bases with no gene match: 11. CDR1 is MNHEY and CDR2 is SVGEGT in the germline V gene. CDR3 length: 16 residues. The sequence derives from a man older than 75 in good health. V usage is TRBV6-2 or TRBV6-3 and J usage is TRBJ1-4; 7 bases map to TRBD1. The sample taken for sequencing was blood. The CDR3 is CASSDPPGQWNEKLFF. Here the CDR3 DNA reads TGTGCCAGCAGTGACCCTCCGGGACAGTGGAATGAAAAACTGTTTTTT.